This T cell receptor (beta chain) was found in a study of regulatory T cells in long-lasting Graves disease. Notes on the study in general: Reduced TCR diversity was observed in persistent Graves' patients versus newly diagnosed patients. Thyroid tissue was not sampled; only peripheral blood was.

This clonotype was seen repeatedly, ten times or more. Its antigen is not known. Time point here: newly diagnosed GD, antithyroid drugs for less than 3 months. The TCR library was made from RNA that had been extracted from PBMCs in TRIzol. Between the trimmed V and J ends, which lost 5 bases and 6 bases, there was a span of 17 bases. The CDR3 consists of 15 residues. The V gene's germline CDR1 is SGHAT and CDR2 FQNNGV. Arm-PCR of CDR3 regions and iRepertoire HTBI primers were used to build TCR beta libraries. MiXCR, run by TCRdb on the multiplex PCR reads, gives a single entry per CDR3 protein. Of about 430,000 distinct CDR3 sequences listed, approximately 15% are singletons. In addition, the sample was reused for a study of T cells in Graves' hyperthyroidism and ophthalmopathy. That work adds: Clonotypes that were expanded in thyroid above 0.001 mostly appeared in blood too.

The sample here was peripheral blood mononuclear cells (PBMCs), taken at new diagnosis, from a patient treated with antithyroid drugs. The chain has TRBV11-2 and TRBJ2-1; D is possibly TRBD1 (5 bases). The sequence was collected from a woman in her thirties or forties with Graves disease. CDR3 residues: CASSPYQGEGNEQFF. For the CDR3, the DNA is TGTGCCAGCAGCCCTTATCAAGGGGAAGGCAATGAGCAGTTCTTC.